This TCR beta chain was captured in a study of cytomegalovirus exposure and HLA in healthy donors. Trimming left V 3 bases short and J 4 bases short, with 4 bases between. There are 13 residues in the CDR3. From germline, CDR1 is SGHVS and CDR2 FNYEAQ. This clone appeared a single time. The antigen is not known. Study-wide results and limits: The availability of immune exposure information extended only to CMV serostatus. Associated with cytomegalovirus, according to the listing, were some 180 TCR beta chains.

The PCR used 60 Vbeta and 13 Jbeta primers. Data came from immunoSEQ multiplex PCR; TCRdb stores just in-frame clones and leaves some out. The sample carries roughly 140,000 clones, approximately 72% recorded once. The receptor was isolated from a man aged 40-49 years in good health and CMV-seronegative. Sequencing used PBMCs. This chain connects TRBV7-6 to TRBJ2-6; D remains ambiguous. CDR3 coding DNA: TGTGCCAGCAGCTTCGGGGGGGCCAACGTCCTGACTTTC. Translated: CASSFGGANVLTF.